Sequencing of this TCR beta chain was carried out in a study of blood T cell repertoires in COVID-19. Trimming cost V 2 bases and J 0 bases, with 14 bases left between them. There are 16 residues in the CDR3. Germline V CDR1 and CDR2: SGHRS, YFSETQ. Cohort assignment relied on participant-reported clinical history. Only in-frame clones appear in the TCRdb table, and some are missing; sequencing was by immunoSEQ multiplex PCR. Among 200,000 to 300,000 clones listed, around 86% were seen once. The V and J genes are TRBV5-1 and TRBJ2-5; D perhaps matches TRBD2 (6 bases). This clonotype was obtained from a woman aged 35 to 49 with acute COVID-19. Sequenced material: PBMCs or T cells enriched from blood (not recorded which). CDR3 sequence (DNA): TGCGCCAGCAGCTTACGGGGGTCGTCGTACCAAGAGACCCAGTACTTC. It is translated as CASSLRGSSYQETQYF.